Sequencing of this T cell receptor beta chain was carried out in a study of OX40 agonist ivuxolimab in advanced cancers. Sequenced by immunoSEQ multiplex PCR; TCRdb stores in-frame clones only, minus some. The sample records some 68,000 clones, 65% to 90% being singletons. V gave up 5 bases and J gave up 0 bases, with 23 bases separating them. The germline V gene has CDR1 LNHDA and CDR2 SQIVND (reference sequence). There are 19 residues in the CDR3. The sample here was CD4+ or CD8+ T cells sorted from blood, taken in a trial of the OX40 agonist ivuxolimab. The chain is built from TRBV19 and TRBJ1-5; D may be TRBD1 (5 bases). This TCR came from an adult with an advanced solid tumor such as melanoma, head and neck, liver or kidney cancer. The chain's CDR3 is CASSSWLGLSTDSNQPQHF. The CDR3 DNA sequence: TGTGCCAGTAGTTCCTGGCTGGGGCTTAGTACCGATAGCAATCAGCCCCAGCATTTT.